A single TCR beta chain is shown here with its context. V was pared by 0 bases and J by 7 bases, with 13 bases between. The CDR3 is 14 amino acids. From germline, CDR1 is MNHEY and CDR2 SVGAGI. These data originate in a study of OX40 agonist ivuxolimab in advanced cancers. Only in-frame clones appear in the TCRdb table, and some are missing; sequencing was by immunoSEQ multiplex PCR. This table holds tens of thousands of clones, approximately 91% found once. The TCR comes from an adult with an advanced solid tumor such as melanoma, head and neck, liver or kidney cancer. The chain uses TRBV6-5 and TRBJ2-7, with a weak D call TRBD1 (6 bases). Sequences were derived from CD4+ or CD8+ T cells sorted from blood, sampled in a trial of the OX40 agonist ivuxolimab. The CDR3 DNA sequence: TGTGCCAGCAGTTACTCAGGCAGGGGAAGGGAGCAGTACTTC. This translates into CASSYSGRGREQYF.